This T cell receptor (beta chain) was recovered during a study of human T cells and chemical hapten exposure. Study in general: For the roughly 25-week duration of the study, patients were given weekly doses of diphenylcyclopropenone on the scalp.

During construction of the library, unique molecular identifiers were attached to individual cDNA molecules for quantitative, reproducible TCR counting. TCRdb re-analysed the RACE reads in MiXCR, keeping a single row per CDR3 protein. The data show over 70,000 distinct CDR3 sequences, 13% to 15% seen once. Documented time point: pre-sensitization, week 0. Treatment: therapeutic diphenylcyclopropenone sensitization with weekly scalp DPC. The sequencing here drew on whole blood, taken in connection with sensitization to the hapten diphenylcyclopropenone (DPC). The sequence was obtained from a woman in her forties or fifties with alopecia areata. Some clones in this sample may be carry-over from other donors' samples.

This CDR3 is CSASFTYEQYF. The CDR3 nucleotides are TGCAGTGCTAGTTTTACCTACGAGCAGTACTTC. The V and J genes are TRBV20-1 and TRBJ2-7, with D hard to call. This CDR3 contains 11 residues. Trimming removed 3 bases at V and 2 bases at J, with 5 bases between. The germline V gene has CDR1 DFQATT and CDR2 SNEGSKA (reference sequence).